This TCR beta chain came from a study of sequential checkpoint blockade in melanoma. Study details: Patients were randomized 1:1 to nivolumab-then-ipilimumab or ipilimumab-then-nivolumab first-line. Both treatment sequences were followed by maintenance nivolumab.

Stated treatment: randomized to nivolumab then ipilimumab (arm A) or the reverse (arm B). No patient had prior DNA-damaging chemotherapy. From thawed PBMCs, live CD3+CD8+ cells negative for CD19 and CD56 were sorted. Only in-frame clones appear in the TCRdb table, and some are missing; sequencing was by immunoSEQ multiplex PCR. The data contain some 40,000 clones, 84% of them singletons. The TCR comes from a human donor with melanoma. The sequencing here drew on CD8+ T cells sorted from blood (inferred from file names), taken from a patient given nivolumab and ipilimumab in sequence.

CDR3 loop: CASSRDRGFGEQYF. CDR3 DNA: TGTGCCAGCAGCCGGGACAGGGGCTTCGGCGAGCAGTACTTC. The chain couples TRBV2 to TRBJ2-5, with 10 bases matching TRBD1. The J call may not be correct, given that the DNA end is closer to TRBJ2-7. In germline, CDR1 is SNHLY, CDR2 FYNNEI. The CDR3 has 14 residues.